A selection of T cell receptor beta chains follows, all from one sample in a study of CD8+ T cells in alopecia areata. Only in-frame clones appear in the TCRdb table, and some are missing; sequencing was by immunoSEQ multiplex PCR. Among 120,000 to 150,000 clones listed, around 47% were seen once. The material sequenced was CD4+ T cells sorted from blood. The receptors come from a human donor with alopecia areata. Each CDR3 is given with its conserved first and last residue. The D gene is left open where the match is weak. Only some rows state a clone size, as once, few, many or a class for expanded clones.

D gene,V gene,J gene,clone size,CDR3 DNA,CDR3 protein
NA,TRBV2,TRBJ2-5,few,TGTGCCAGCAGAGCAACCCTCCTTGGGGGGTTAATCTTCGAGACCCAGTACTTC,CASRATLLGGLIFETQYF
NA,TRBV12-5,TRBJ1-1,NA,TGTGCTAGTGGCGTTAGGAGCACTGAAGCTTTCTTT,CASGVRSTEAFF
NA,TRBV28,TRBJ2-3,few,TGTGCCAGCAGTCCCCAAGAGTCGGGGTATATGTATTTT,CASSPQESGYMYF
NA,TRBV2,TRBJ1-4,NA,TGTGCCAGCACCCGCCCGTCAACTAATGAAAAACTGTTTTTT,CASTRPSTNEKLFF
NA,TRBV5-1,TRBJ2-3,NA,TGCGCCAGCAGCTTGTCTAATACGCAGTATTTT,CASSLSNTQYF
TRBD1,TRBV5-1,TRBJ2-1,NA,TGCGCCAGCAGCTCGGGACAGTCCTACAATGAGCAGTTCTTC,CASSSGQSYNEQFF
NA,TRBV5-6,TRBJ2-1,few,TGTGCCAGCAGCTTGGAGGTGAGGTCTACAAGCAATGAGCAGTTCTTC,CASSLEVRSTSNEQFF
NA,TRBV29-1,TRBJ1-5,NA,TGCAGCGCGCGGAGCAATCAGCCCCAGCATTTT,CSARSNQPQHF
TRBD2,TRBV4-2,TRBJ2-4,NA,TGTGCCAGCAGCCAAGAATCCAGCGGGAGGGTAGGGAACATTCAGTACTTC,CASSQESSGRVGNIQYF
NA,TRBV6-5,TRBJ2-1,NA,TGTGCCAGCAGTTACCACGGGGTGCGGGGCAATGAGCAGTTCTTC,CASSYHGVRGNEQFF
TRBD1,TRBV6-5,TRBJ1-1,NA,TGTGCCAGCAGTTGGAGTGGGACAGGAATAAAAGCTTTCTTT,CASSWSGTGIKAFF
NA,TRBV15,TRBJ2-3,NA,TGTGCCACCAGCAGTTTGGCAGATACGCAGTATTTT,CATSSLADTQYF
TRBD1,TRBV28,TRBJ2-3,few,TGTGCCAGCAGTTCGACCAACAGGGGGGATACGCAGTATTTT,CASSSTNRGDTQYF
TRBD1,TRBV30,TRBJ1-1,NA,TGTGCCTGGAGGAGACAGGGGCAAGGTGAAGCTTTCTTT,CAWRRQGQGEAFF
NA,TRBV5-1,TRBJ2-7,NA,TGCGCCAGCAGCTTGGTAAGCGGAACCTCCTACGAGCAGTACTTC,CASSLVSGTSYEQYF
NA,TRBV5-1,TRBJ2-7,NA,TGCGCCAGCAGTCGGGACAATAAAAACGAGCAGTACTTC,CASSRDNKNEQYF
TRBD1,TRBV29-1,TRBJ1-4,NA,TGCAGCGTTGAAACAGGGGGTATACAAAAACTGTTTTTT,CSVETGGIQKLFF